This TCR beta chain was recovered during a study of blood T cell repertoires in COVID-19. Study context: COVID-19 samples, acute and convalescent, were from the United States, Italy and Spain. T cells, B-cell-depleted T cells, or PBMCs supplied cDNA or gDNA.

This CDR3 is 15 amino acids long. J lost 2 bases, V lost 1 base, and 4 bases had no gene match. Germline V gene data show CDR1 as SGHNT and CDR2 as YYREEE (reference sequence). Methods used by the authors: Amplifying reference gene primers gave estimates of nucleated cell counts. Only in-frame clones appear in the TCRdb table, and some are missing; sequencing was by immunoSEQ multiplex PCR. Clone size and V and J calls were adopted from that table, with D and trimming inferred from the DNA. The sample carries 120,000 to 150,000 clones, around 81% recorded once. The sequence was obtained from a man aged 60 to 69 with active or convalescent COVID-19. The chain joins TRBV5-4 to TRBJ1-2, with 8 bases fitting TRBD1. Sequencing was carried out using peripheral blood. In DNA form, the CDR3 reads TGTGCCAGCAGCTTGCCGCAGGGGGCGAACTATGGCTACACCTTC. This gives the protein CASSLPQGANYGYTF. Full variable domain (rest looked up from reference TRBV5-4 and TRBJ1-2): ETGVTQSPTHLIKTRGQQVTLRCSSQSGHNTVSWYQQALGQGPQFIFQYYREEENGRGNFPPRFSGLQFPNYSSELNVNALELDDSALYLCASSLPQGANYGYTFGSGTRLTVV.